The rows below give T cell receptor beta chains drawn from one sample of a study of blood T cell repertoires in COVID-19. Sequencing was performed with immunoSEQ multiplex PCR; in TCRdb, only in-frame clones are kept and a portion is missing. Of some 150,000 clones in the sample, about 79% were seen once. The source material was peripheral blood. The source is a woman in her sixties or seventies with acute or convalescent COVID-19. Each CDR3 is given with its conserved first and last residue. Each record gives: J gene, CDR3 length, clone size, V gene, D gene, CDR3 protein, CDR3 DNA. The D gene is left open where the match is weak. Rows may omit the clone size; those that give it use once, few, many or a size class.

TRBJ2-5,17,once,TRBV4-2,-,CASSQELGGPLGETQYF,TGTGCCAGCAGCCAAGAACTCGGCGGCCCACTGGGAGAGACCCAGTACTTC
TRBJ1-1,17,-,TRBV19,-,CASSSVGRGLMNTEAFF,TGTGCCAGTAGTTCCGTCGGGAGGGGTCTTATGAACACTGAAGCTTTCTTT
TRBJ2-2,14,-,TRBV6-8,-,CASTRTANTGELFF,TGTGCCAGCACCCGGACAGCAAACACCGGGGAGCTGTTTTTT
TRBJ1-2,14,-,TRBV10-3,TRBD1,CAIGQGAASYGYTF,TGTGCCATCGGACAGGGGGCGGCTTCCTATGGCTACACCTTC
TRBJ2-1,14,-,TRBV7-9,-,CASSLVSGADEQFF,TGTGCCAGCAGCTTAGTTTCAGGGGCGGATGAGCAGTTCTTC
TRBJ1-6,13,-,TRBV7-9,-,CASSRRENSPLHF,TGTGCCAGCAGCCGGCGGGAGAATTCACCCCTCCACTTT
TRBJ1-2,16,-,TRBV18,-,CASSPFADGGSYGYTF,TGTGCCAGCTCACCGTTCGCGGACGGAGGGTCCTATGGCTACACCTTC
TRBJ2-2,16,few,TRBV12-1,-,CASSLLTPPIHRGAVF,TGTGCCAGCAGCTTACTGACCCCACCTATTCACCGGGGAGCTGTTTTT
TRBJ2-3,14,-,TRBV28,-,CASSLAGITDTQYF,TGTGCCAGCAGTTTAGCGGGGATCACAGATACGCAGTATTTT
TRBJ1-6,14,-,TRBV28,TRBD1,CASKSGQGLSPLHF,TGTGCCAGCAAGTCCGGACAGGGGCTTTCACCCCTCCACTTT
TRBJ2-3,15,-,TRBV10-3,-,CAISVGVVSTDTQYF,TGTGCCATCAGTGTAGGGGTAGTGAGCACAGATACGCAGTATTTT
TRBJ1-5,16,-,TRBV28,-,CASSITGMGSNQPQHF,TGTGCCAGCAGTATTACAGGGATGGGGAGCAATCAGCCCCAGCATTTT
TRBJ1-6,16,-,TRBV14,TRBD1,CASSLLTGGNDSPLHF,TGTGCCAGCAGCCTCCTGACAGGGGGGAATGATTCACCCCTCCACTTT
TRBJ2-3,11,few,TRBV30,-,CACRPAATQYF,TGTGCCTGCCGGCCCGCAGCGACGCAGTATTTT
TRBJ2-2,15,-,TRBV3-1/TRBV3-2,TRBD1,CASSSGQGRTGELFF,TGTGCCAGCAGCTCGGGACAGGGGAGGACCGGGGAGCTGTTTTTT
TRBJ1-1,14,-,TRBV28,TRBD1,CASKTGEVLFKAFF,TGTGCCAGCAAGACAGGGGAAGTTCTTTTTAAAGCTTTCTTT
TRBJ1-1,13,-,TRBV3-1/TRBV3-2,TRBD1,CASSQESGGEAFF,TGTGCCAGCAGCCAAGAGTCAGGGGGAGAAGCTTTCTTT
TRBJ1-5,14,once,TRBV5-1,TRBD1,CASSPGQGLEPQHF,TGCGCCAGCAGCCCGGGACAGGGCCTCGAACCCCAGCATTTT
TRBJ2-1,16,-,TRBV18,TRBD1,CASSPRTGSTYNEQFF,TGTGCCAGCTCACCAAGGACAGGGTCGACCTACAATGAGCAGTTCTTC
TRBJ1-5,13,few,TRBV6-5,TRBD1,CASSRDRVQPQHF,TGTGCCAGCAGCCGAGACAGGGTCCAGCCCCAGCATTTT
TRBJ1-6,19,-,TRBV27,TRBD1,CASSSGHGAGGPYNSPLHF,TGTGCCAGCAGTTCCGGCCACGGGGCAGGGGGGCCCTATAATTCACCCCTCCACTTT
TRBJ1-2,15,once,TRBV10-3,TRBD1,CAISVQGTGGYGYTF,TGTGCCATCAGTGTCCAGGGGACAGGGGGCTATGGCTACACCTTC
TRBJ2-7,13,few,TRBV11-3,-,CASSLGRDYEQYF,TGTGCCAGCAGCTTAGGCCGGGACTACGAGCAGTACTTC
TRBJ1-1,15,-,TRBV19,-,CASQDTSAMNTEAFF,TGTGCCAGTCAGGACACTTCCGCCATGAACACTGAAGCTTTCTTT
TRBJ2-3,16,few,TRBV5-1,TRBD2,CASSSGLAGITDTQYF,TGCGCCAGCAGCTCGGGACTAGCGGGGATCACAGATACGCAGTATTTT
TRBJ1-1,14,-,TRBV18,-,CASSPWGDADEAFF,TGTGCCAGCTCACCTTGGGGGGACGCGGATGAAGCTTTCTTT
TRBJ1-4,14,few,TRBV7-3,-,CASSLTGSNEKLFF,TGTGCCAGCAGTTTGACAGGCTCTAATGAAAAACTGTTTTTT
TRBJ1-6,15,-,TRBV3-1/TRBV3-2,TRBD1,CASSLTGALNSPLHF,TGTGCCAGCAGCCTTACAGGGGCACTTAATTCACCCCTCCACTTT
TRBJ1-6,16,few,TRBV19,-,CASSIGQGARGSPLHF,TGTGCCAGTAGTATAGGTCAAGGGGCGCGCGGTTCACCCCTCCACTTT
TRBJ2-6,16,-,TRBV9,TRBD1,CASSPTDRAGANVLTF,TGTGCCAGCAGCCCCACCGACAGGGCTGGGGCCAACGTCCTGACTTTC
TRBJ1-4,15,-,TRBV11-2,TRBD1,CASSLAPGQGEKLFF,TGTGCCAGCAGTTTGGCCCCGGGACAGGGAGAAAAACTGTTTTTT
TRBJ2-7,15,-,TRBV7-2,TRBD1,CASSLTGTGLYEQYF,TGTGCCAGCAGCTTAACGGGGACAGGGCTCTACGAGCAGTACTTC
TRBJ1-4,15,-,TRBV5-1,-,CASSPAGASSEKLFF,TGCGCCAGCAGCCCGGCGGGGGCAAGTTCTGAAAAACTGTTTTTT
TRBJ1-4,12,-,TRBV7-9,-,CASSGQGEKLFF,TGTGCCAGCAGCGGGCAGGGAGAAAAACTGTTTTTT
TRBJ1-2,13,-,TRBV12-3/TRBV12-4,TRBD1,CASPETGSAGYTF,TGTGCCAGCCCCGAGACAGGGTCGGCCGGCTACACCTTC
TRBJ1-2,12,-,TRBV7-9,-,CASSSHRDGYTF,TGTGCCAGCAGCTCCCACAGGGACGGCTACACCTTC
TRBJ2-5,14,-,TRBV14,-,CASSQDRSWGAQYF,TGTGCCAGCAGCCAAGATCGAAGTTGGGGGGCCCAGTACTTC
TRBJ1-5,13,few,TRBV12-3/TRBV12-4,-,CASSLSGFQPQHF,TGTGCCAGCAGTTTGTCAGGTTTCCAGCCCCAGCATTTT
TRBJ1-1,13,-,TRBV5-1,TRBD1,CASSVEGATEAFF,TGCGCCAGCAGCGTCGAGGGGGCAACTGAAGCTTTCTTT
TRBJ1-3,16,-,TRBV6-5,TRBD1,CASSYVTGNSGNTIYF,TGTGCCAGCAGTTACGTGACAGGGAACTCTGGAAACACCATATATTTT